This T cell receptor beta chain stems from a study of cytomegalovirus exposure and HLA in healthy donors. Germline CDR1 reads SEHNR; CDR2 reads FQNEAQ (reference sequence). Trimming took off 10 bases at V and 3 bases at J, with 15 bases between the two ends. The CDR3 extends over 13 amino acids. This clone was picked up one time. The antigen remains unidentified. Findings of the study overall: Being productive about 90% or about 30% of the time was typical of most TCR beta V segments in an earlier analysis.

In the PCR, 60 Vbeta and 13 Jbeta primers were used. In the study's own analysis: Roughly 10 million shared chains were among the roughly 80 million unique TCR beta chains that a later analysis counted. Clones were read by immunoSEQ multiplex PCR, and TCRdb kept only the in-frame ones, dropping some. The V and J calls and clone size were taken over from that table, and D and trimming were inferred from the DNA. The sample gives around 100,000 clones, about 64% of which show up once; about 7.7% is in the top ten. Sequencing used PBMCs. The chain joins TRBV7-9 to TRBJ1-2; no clear D gene. This TCR was sampled from a man younger than 35 in good health and CMV-seropositive. The CDR3 DNA is TGTGCCACCCAGACACGGATCGACTATGGCTACACCTTC. This encodes CATQTRIDYGYTF.